This paragraph covers one TCR beta chain sequence. Its antigen is unidentified. These data come from a study of cytomegalovirus exposure and HLA in healthy donors. About the study: Unique TCR beta sequences numbering approximately 120 million came from approximately 180 million T cells in an earlier analysis. There were about 85 million unique TCRs (from HLA-typed donors) in an early data release. Study results and caveats: Specific recognition of CMV antigens was confirmed in vitro for a few chains (all CMV-associated).

This CDR3 contains 15 residues. Per germline, CDR1 SGHRS and CDR2 YFSETQ. The J segment lost 0 bases and the V segment lost 1 base, leaving 3 bases of the junction unmatched. 60 Vbeta and 13 Jbeta primers were used in PCR. Sequencing was performed with immunoSEQ multiplex PCR; in TCRdb, only in-frame clones are kept and a portion is missing. This sample has approximately 130,000 clones, with roughly three quarters found just once. The chain employs TRBV5-1 and TRBJ1-1, with 7 bases fitting TRBD1. The TCR originated in a man aged 25 to 45 in good health and CMV-seronegative. Sequenced material: PBMCs. This CDR3 is CASSLMTGMNTEAFF. The CDR3 nucleotides read TGCGCCAGCAGCTTGATGACAGGGATGAACACTGAAGCTTTCTTT.